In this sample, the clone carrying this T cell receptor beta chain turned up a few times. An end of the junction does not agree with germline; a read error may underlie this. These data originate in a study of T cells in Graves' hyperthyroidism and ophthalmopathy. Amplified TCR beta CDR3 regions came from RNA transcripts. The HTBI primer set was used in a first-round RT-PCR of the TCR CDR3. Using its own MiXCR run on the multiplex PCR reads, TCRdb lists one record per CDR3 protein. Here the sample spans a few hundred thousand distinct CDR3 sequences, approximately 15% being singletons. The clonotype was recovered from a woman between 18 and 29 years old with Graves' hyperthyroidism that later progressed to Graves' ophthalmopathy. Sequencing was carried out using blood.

DNA for the CDR3: TGTGCCAGCACCTTACTGGGACAGGGCCCAAGGAGAGAGGAGACCCAGTACTTC. Residues: CASTLLGQGPRREETQYF. The V gene is TRBV7-9, the J gene TRBJ2-5; 9 bases match TRBD1. Germline CDR1 SEHNR, CDR2 FQNEAQ (reference sequence). This CDR3 spans 18 amino acids.